A selection of T cell receptor beta chains follows, all from one sample in a study of beta chain features in type 1 diabetes. Data came from immunoSEQ multiplex PCR; TCRdb stores just in-frame clones and leaves some out. The table includes almost 350,000 clones, around 7.6% detected once. Source material: central memory CD4+ T cells from blood. The receptors were sampled from a woman in her late teens or twenties in good health. The CDR3 runs from the conserved cysteine through the conserved F or W. The order of the fields is CDR3 length, J gene, V gene, clone size, D gene, CDR3 protein, CDR3 DNA. The D gene is left open where the match is weak. Clone sizes are given selectively: once, few, many, or a class where the clone is expanded.

>13|TRBJ2-1|TRBV4-2|.|.
CASSQEAAGWPFF
TGTGCCAGCAGCCAAGAGGCGGCGGGATGGCCGTTCTTC
>16|TRBJ2-5|TRBV4-2|many|.
CASSQDQQGWRETQYF
TGTGCCAGCAGCCAAGATCAGCAGGGATGGCGAGAGACCCAGTACTTC
>14|TRBJ2-7|TRBV5-8|few|TRBD2
CASSVAGRAYEQYF
TGTGCCAGCAGCGTGGCAGGGAGGGCCTACGAGCAGTACTTC
>13|TRBJ1-2|TRBV7-8|few|.
CASSLASGDGYTF
TGTGCCAGCAGCTTAGCTTCAGGGGATGGCTACACCTTC
>17|TRBJ2-1|TRBV21-1|many|.
CASSKVIEQCSYNEQFF
TGTGCCAGCAGCAAAGTCATAGAACAATGCTCCTACAATGAGCAGTTCTTC
>17|TRBJ1-2|TRBV7-9|.|TRBD1
CASSQRDRAKSNYGYTF
TGTGCCAGCAGCCAAAGGGACAGGGCAAAGAGTAACTATGGCTACACCTTC
>13|TRBJ1-2|TRBV28|.|.
CASINWGGYGYTF
TGTGCCAGCATCAACTGGGGGGGTTATGGCTACACCTTC
>15|TRBJ2-3|TRBV11-3|.|.
CASSLTYLSTDTQYF
TGTGCCAGCAGTCTAACCTACCTAAGCACAGATACGCAGTATTTT
>14|TRBJ1-3|TRBV5-1|few|.
CASSPGGVGNTIYF
TGCGCCAGCAGCCCCGGAGGTGTGGGAAACACCATATATTTT
>13|TRBJ2-7|TRBV7-2|few|.
CASSLERSYEQYF
TGTGCCAGCAGCTTAGAACGCTCCTACGAGCAGTACTTC
>13|TRBJ1-3|TRBV27|few|.
CASRPSSGNTIYF
TGTGCCAGCAGACCCAGTAGTGGAAACACCATATATTTT
>14|TRBJ2-3|TRBV28|.|TRBD2
CASSLGGEGDTQYF
TGTGCCAGCAGTTTAGGAGGGGAGGGAGATACGCAGTATTTT
>15|TRBJ1-2|TRBV15|few|TRBD1
CATSGPGQGIYGYTF
TGTGCCACCAGCGGACCGGGACAGGGGATCTATGGCTACACCTTC
>14|TRBJ2-7|TRBV2|.|TRBD1
CASSPTGQGSEQYF
TGTGCCAGCAGTCCTACCGGACAGGGTTCAGAGCAGTACTTC
>17|TRBJ2-1|TRBV4-2|.|TRBD2
CASSQRLATSSYNEQFF
TGTGCCAGCAGCCAAAGACTAGCGACCAGCTCCTACAATGAGCAGTTCTTC
>13|TRBJ2-2|TRBV29-1|many|TRBD2
CSTTSGNTGELFF
TGCAGCACGACTAGCGGGAACACCGGGGAGCTGTTTTTT
>13|TRBJ1-5|TRBV6-5|few|.
CASSYGEDQPQHF
TGTGCCAGCAGTTACGGGGAGGATCAGCCCCAGCATTTT
>15|TRBJ2-1|TRBV27|few|TRBD1
CASSRGQSSYNEQFF
TGTGCCAGCAGCCGGGGACAGAGCTCCTACAATGAGCAGTTCTTC
>14|TRBJ2-7|TRBV18|few|.
CASSPGPRTGEQYF
TGTGCCAGCTCACCGGGACCTCGAACGGGAGAGCAGTACTTC
>16|TRBJ2-1|TRBV4-2|.|.
CASSQEWSLVTNEQFF
TGTGCCAGCAGCCAAGAATGGTCTTTGGTAACAAATGAGCAGTTCTTC
>15|TRBJ2-1|TRBV5-1|few|.
CASSLEASSYNEQFF
TGCGCCAGCAGCTTGGAGGCCAGCTCCTACAATGAGCAGTTCTTC
>22|TRBJ1-5|TRBV23-1|few|TRBD1
CASSQSRGTGGLLRGSNQPQHF
TGCGCCAGCAGTCAATCCCGCGGGACAGGCGGATTATTAAGGGGGAGCAATCAGCCCCAGCATTTT
>16|TRBJ2-1|TRBV6-5|few|TRBD2
CASSYFSLAGHNEQFF
TGTGCCAGCAGTTACTTCAGCCTAGCGGGCCACAATGAGCAGTTCTTC
>15|TRBJ2-5|TRBV5-4|.|.
CASSLYRVGVETQYF
TGTGCCAGCAGCTTGTACAGGGTCGGCGTGGAGACCCAGTACTTC
>16|TRBJ2-1|TRBV4-3|.|.
CASSQGWDTSYNEQFF
TGCGCCAGCAGCCAAGGGTGGGACACCAGTTACAATGAGCAGTTCTTC
>13|TRBJ1-2|TRBV19|few|.
CATKTTGMDGYTF
TGTGCCACAAAAACGACCGGGATGGATGGCTACACCTTC
>14|TRBJ2-1|TRBV6-4|few|TRBD2
CASSVAGGGNEQFF
TGTGCCAGCAGTGTAGCGGGAGGAGGGAATGAGCAGTTCTTC
>19|TRBJ2-1|TRBV5-6|.|TRBD2
CASRPGLAGGQSSYNEQFF
TGTGCCAGCAGACCCGGACTAGCGGGAGGGCAGAGCTCCTACAATGAGCAGTTCTTC
>15|TRBJ1-2|TRBV29-1|.|TRBD1
CSVRSQGDGNYGYTF
TGCAGCGTTCGCAGCCAGGGGGATGGGAACTATGGCTACACCTTC
>15|TRBJ2-7|TRBV6-1|few|TRBD1
CATSINRDSTYEQYF
TGTGCCACCTCAATCAACCGGGACAGCACCTACGAGCAGTACTTC
>16|TRBJ2-6|TRBV4-1|.|.
CASSQGQGPGANVLTF
TGCGCCAGCAGCCAAGGTCAGGGTCCTGGGGCCAACGTCCTGACTTTC
>12|TRBJ2-1|TRBV6-5|.|.
CASSQRGLHPLF
TGTGCCAGCAGTCAACGGGGCCTCCACCCCCTCTTC
>16|TRBJ2-3|TRBV7-9|.|TRBD2
CASSLGAGASTDTQYF
TGTGCCAGCAGCTTAGGGGCGGGAGCTAGCACAGATACGCAGTATTTT
>14|TRBJ2-5|TRBV6-5|few|.
CASSYSGEKETQYF
TGTGCCAGCAGTTACTCTGGGGAGAAGGAGACCCAGTACTTC
>11|TRBJ2-3|TRBV5-1|few|.
CASSSTDTQYF
TGCGCCAGCAGTTCTACAGATACGCAGTATTTT
>15|TRBJ2-1|TRBV5-1|.|.
CASSAGHPSYNEQFF
TGCGCCAGCAGCGCCGGACACCCCTCCTACAATGAGCAGTTCTTC
>15|TRBJ2-2|TRBV6-5|.|.
CASSRLVAGTGELFF
TGTGCCAGCAGCCGACTTGTGGCAGGGACCGGGGAGCTGTTTTTT
>15|TRBJ2-1|TRBV4-1|few|.
CASSQRLSSYNEQFF
TGCGCCAGCAGCCAGCGATTAAGCTCCTACAATGAGCAGTTCTTC
>13|TRBJ2-5|TRBV6-1|few|TRBD1
CASSRDRGETQYF
TGTGCCAGCAGTAGGGACAGGGGAGAGACCCAGTACTTC
>13|TRBJ2-7|TRBV2|.|.
CASLGGNSYEQYF
TGTGCCAGCCTCGGGGGCAACTCCTACGAGCAGTACTTC
>19|TRBJ1-1|TRBV23-1|many|TRBD1
CASSQEGTDIPGGNTEAFF
TGCGCCAGCAGTCAAGAGGGGACAGACATCCCGGGAGGGAACACTGAAGCTTTCTTT
>13|TRBJ1-1|TRBV29-1|few|.
CSVEVSVNTEAFF
TGCAGCGTTGAAGTCTCAGTGAACACTGAAGCTTTCTTT
>14|TRBJ2-7|TRBV7-2|few|TRBD1
CASSFRDRDYEQYF
TGTGCCAGCAGCTTTCGGGACAGGGACTACGAGCAGTACTTC
>14|TRBJ1-2|TRBV5-6|few|TRBD1
CASRDWDSLYGYTF
TGTGCCAGCAGGGATTGGGACAGCCTTTATGGCTACACCTTC
>15|TRBJ2-2|TRBV7-2|few|TRBD1
CASSTGQAYTGELFF
TGTGCCAGCAGCACGGGACAGGCCTACACCGGGGAGCTGTTTTTT
>15|TRBJ2-7|TRBV4-2|few|.
CASSQEYRANYEQYF
TGTGCCAGCAGCCAAGAATATAGAGCTAACTACGAGCAGTACTTC
>17|TRBJ2-1|TRBV5-4|.|TRBD1
CASSPKNRDRGSDEQFF
TGTGCCAGCAGCCCTAAGAACCGGGACAGGGGTTCAGATGAGCAGTTCTTC
>17|TRBJ2-7|TRBV5-1|few|TRBD1
CASSRSNTGGEVHEQYF
TGCGCCAGCAGCCGAAGTAATACAGGGGGCGAAGTCCACGAGCAGTACTTC
>15|TRBJ2-6|TRBV6-6|.|.
CASRGIGSGANVLTF
TGTGCCAGCCGTGGTATCGGTTCCGGGGCCAACGTCCTGACTTTC
>12|TRBJ2-1|TRBV6-5|few|.
CASSYTYNEQFF
TGTGCCAGCAGTTACACCTACAATGAGCAGTTCTTC
>16|TRBJ2-5|TRBV5-4|few|TRBD1
CASSRDRPTYQETQYF
TGTGCCAGCAGCCGGGACAGGCCTACGTACCAAGAGACCCAGTACTTC
>15|TRBJ2-1|TRBV29-1|.|TRBD2
CSVEGHGGSYNEQFF
TGCAGCGTTGAAGGTCACGGGGGGTCCTACAATGAGCAGTTCTTC
>12|TRBJ2-3|TRBV7-9|.|.
CASSFLTNTQYF
TGTGCCAGCAGCTTCCTGACGAATACGCAGTATTTT
>13|TRBJ1-1|TRBV11-1|few|.
CASSLSVDTEAFF
TGTGCCAGCAGCTTATCGGTGGACACTGAAGCTTTCTTT